Following are 30 T cell receptor beta chains from one sample sequenced in a study of T cells in Graves' hyperthyroidism and ophthalmopathy. Using RNA transcripts as the source, TCR beta CDR3 regions were amplified. Researchers ran a first-round RT-PCR on the TCR CDR3 using the HTBI primer set. TCRdb itself ran the multiplex PCR reads through MiXCR, one entry per CDR3 protein. The table has around 690,000 distinct CDR3 sequences, roughly 17% seen once. The specimen was blood. The receptors were gathered from a man aged 50-59 years with Graves' hyperthyroidism.

V is TRBV28 and J is TRBJ1-2; the match to TRBD1 covers 7 bases. V shed 6 bases, J shed 4 bases, and the junction held 5 bases outside the gene matches. This CDR3 contains 13 residues. The germline CDR1 and CDR2 sequences are MDHEN and SYDVKM. The chain's CDR3 is CASSRQGRYGYTF. The CDR3 region has the DNA TGTGCCAGCAGCCGACAGGGACGCTATGGCTACACCTTC.

This clonotype was counted ten times or more. The chain uses TRBV6-5 and TRBJ1-1, with D unclear. The CDR3 is 14 amino acids. Germline CDR1 MNHEY, CDR2 SVGAGI. V was pared by 2 bases and J by 1 base, with 8 bases between. As DNA, the CDR3 is TGTGCCAGCAGTTACAAACAGACGAACACTGAAGCTTTCTTT. Translated: CASSYKQTNTEAFF.

This clonotype has just one count. The V gene is TRBV18, the J gene TRBJ2-1, with D tentatively TRBD2 (5 bases). CDR1 and CDR2 from the germline V gene are KGHSH and LQKENI. The CDR3 extends over 13 amino acids. Trimming left V 7 bases short and J 4 bases short, with 11 bases between. The CDR3 region is CASLPPGYNEQFF. The CDR3 DNA reads as TGTGCCAGCTTACCCCCGGGATACAATGAGCAGTTCTTC.

The chain couples TRBV3-1 to TRBJ1-1; no definite D call. Between the trimmed V and J ends, which lost 1 base and 0 bases, there was a span of 9 bases. CDR3 length equals 15 residues. Per the germline V gene, CDR1 is LGHDT and CDR2 is YNNKEL (reference sequence). This chain's CDR3 is CASSQGVQMNTEAFF. The CDR3 DNA reads TGTGCCAGCAGCCAAGGGGTTCAGATGAACACTGAAGCTTTCTTT.

Only a few counts were recorded for this clonotype. The chain recombines TRBV12-3 or TRBV12-4 with TRBJ2-6; weak D call: TRBD2 (5 bases). V was clipped by 6 bases and J by 1 base, with 16 bases between them. The CDR3 has 17 amino acids. CDR3 loop: CASRVIGLSSGANVLTF. In DNA form, the CDR3 reads TGTGCCAGCAGGGTGATAGGACTGTCATCTGGGGCCAACGTCCTGACTTTC.

In its sample, this clonotype was seen many times. The V and J genes are TRBV27 and TRBJ2-7; D is unclear. CDR1 is MNHEY and CDR2 is SMNVEV in the germline V gene (reference sequence). The germline V and J ends were trimmed by 2 bases and 1 base, with 9 bases remaining between them. The length of the CDR3 is 14 residues. CDR3 residues: CASSLRQSSYEQYF. DNA for the CDR3: TGTGCCAGCAGTTTACGACAATCATCCTACGAGCAGTACTTC.

The sample holds many counts of this clonotype. The gene calls are TRBV27 and TRBJ2-3; 10 nucleotides match TRBD2. The V and J ends lost 3 bases and 2 bases, in that order; junction bases with no gene match: 8. This CDR3 is built from 17 residues. Germline V gene data show CDR1 as MNHEY and CDR2 as SMNVEV (reference sequence). The CDR3 DNA follows: TGTGCCAGCAGTTTCCTGGAACTAGCGGGGATCACAGATACGCAGTATTTT. This translates into CASSFLELAGITDTQYF.

This clonotype was recorded at least ten times. The chain couples TRBV15 to TRBJ2-5; D remains ambiguous. Trimming pared 0 bases from V and 10 bases from J, leaving 12 bases between. Germline V gene sequence: CDR1 LNHNV, CDR2 YYDKDF (reference sequence). This CDR3 comprises 13 residues. CDR3 region: CATSRDRGPHQYF. The CDR3 DNA reads TGTGCCACCAGCAGAGATCGCGGCCCGCACCAGTACTTC.

This clonotype has a handful of counts. J is TRBJ2-1 and V is TRBV6-1; 16 positions match TRBD2. Germline V lookup: CDR1 MNHNS, CDR2 SASEGT. The CDR3 runs 23 residues. V lost 5 bases, J lost 0 bases, and 19 bases stayed unmatched. Written as DNA, the CDR3 is TGTGCCAGCAGTCGACCCGGGACTAGCGGGAGGGCCCCACTACTAAGCTCCTACAATGAGCAGTTCTTC. It yields the protein CASSRPGTSGRAPLLSSYNEQFF.

This clonotype was picked up many times. The chain carries TRBV7-6 and TRBJ1-1; no clear D. Germline V gives CDR1 SGHVS, CDR2 FNYEAQ. The CDR3 has 16 residues. V was cut by 1 base and J by 0 bases, with 12 bases left in between. CDR3 protein: CASSLVTRTLNTEAFF. The CDR3 nucleotides are TGTGCCAGCAGCTTAGTTACCCGGACTCTGAACACTGAAGCTTTCTTT.

Regarding this clonotype: This could be a read error, since a much larger clone is one nucleotide away. The chain is built from TRBV11-2 and TRBJ2-7, with 7 nucleotides matching TRBD1. This CDR3 region has 14 residues. From germline, CDR1 is SGHAT and CDR2 FQNNGV. The CDR3 loop is CVSSSQGPRGEQYF. In DNA form, the CDR3 reads TGTGTCAGCAGCTCACAGGGGCCCCGCGGGGAGCAGTACTTC.

This clonotype was observed a few times. The chain links TRBV7-8 to TRBJ2-1, with D possibly TRBD1 on 5 matching bases. The CDR3 totals 17 residues. Per germline, CDR1 SGHVS and CDR2 FQNEAQ. DNA for the CDR3: TGTGTCGCCCTCTCGACAGCACAGAGGCCATCCTACAATGAGCAGTTCTTC. This gives the protein CVALSTAQRPSYNEQFF.

Remarks on this clonotype: This may stem from a read error, because a much larger clone lies one nucleotide away. The rearrangement links TRBV3-1 to TRBJ2-3, with 9 nucleotides matching TRBD1. Looked up from germline, CDR1 is LGHDT and CDR2 is YNNKEL (reference sequence). This CDR3 is built from 15 residues. The CDR3 protein is CASTQQGAPTDTQYF. CDR3 coding DNA: TGTGCCAGCACCCAACAGGGGGCGCCGACAGATACGCAGTATTTT.

This clonotype showed up many times. This chain connects TRBV6-1 to TRBJ1-1; D is possibly TRBD1 (6 bases). Germline V CDR1 and CDR2: MNHNS, SASEGT. V was trimmed by 6 bases and J by 6 bases, leaving 11 bases between them. The length of the CDR3 is 12 residues. The CDR3 loop is CASRDTGSEAFF. CDR3 in DNA: TGTGCCAGCAGGGATACAGGGTCTGAAGCTTTCTTT.

The chain recombines TRBV3-1 with TRBJ2-2, with 8 nucleotides matching TRBD2. CDR3 length: 14 amino acids. The germline CDR1 and CDR2 sequences are LGHDT and YNNKEL (reference sequence). Trimming removed 3 bases from V and 10 bases from J; junction bases left unmatched: 7. The CDR3 nucleotides read TGTGCCAGCAGCCACCGGGAGGGCCGTGAGGAGCTGTTTTTT. It is translated as CASSHREGREELFF.

V gene TRBV4-1 combines with J gene TRBJ2-3; D not certain. From germline, CDR1 is MGHRA and CDR2 YSYEKL. V shed 5 bases and J shed 0 bases, with 12 bases lying between them. The CDR3 covers 15 residues. This chain's CDR3 is CASSSLPGSTDTQYF. In DNA form, the CDR3 reads TGCGCCAGCAGCTCGCTCCCCGGGAGCACAGATACGCAGTATTTT.

The chain uses TRBV20-1 and TRBJ1-2; 11 nucleotides agree with TRBD1. Germline V gene sequence: CDR1 DFQATT, CDR2 SNEGSKA (reference sequence). There are 14 residues in the CDR3. Trimming at V came to 1 base and at J to 5 bases, leaving 3 bases not matched to a gene. The CDR3 loop reads CSARVGQGAYGYTF. CDR3 DNA sequence: TGCAGTGCTAGAGTTGGACAGGGGGCGTATGGCTACACCTTC.

This clonotype showed up just a few times. The chain carries TRBV20-1 and TRBJ2-6; 7 bases are a match to TRBD1. Germline CDR1 and CDR2: DFQATT and SNEGSKA (reference sequence). The CDR3 contains 20 residues. Germline trimming cut 1 base from V and 0 bases from J; bases unmatched to any gene: 15. The CDR3, as DNA: TGCAGTGCTAGAGCCCAAGGGGGACAGTTCGGTAACTCTGGGGCCAACGTCCTGACTTTC. It specifies CSARAQGGQFGNSGANVLTF.

This clonotype appeared many times. The chain uses TRBV28 and TRBJ1-1; a possible D gene is TRBD1 (6 bases). This CDR3 comprises 15 residues. V gave up 1 base and J gave up 8 bases, with 17 bases separating them. Germline V gene sequence: CDR1 MDHEN, CDR2 SYDVKM. The CDR3 reads CASSLFVRGLMEAFF. Here the CDR3 DNA reads TGTGCCAGCAGTTTATTTGTCAGGGGATTGATGGAAGCTTTCTTT.

This clonotype has at least ten counts. The rearrangement uses TRBV28 and TRBJ2-7; possible D gene TRBD1, 6 bases. Looked up from germline, CDR1 is MDHEN and CDR2 is SYDVKM. Trimming shortened V by 6 bases and J by 4 bases, and 13 bases separated the two germline ends. This CDR3 spans 13 amino acids. CDR3 DNA: TGTGCCAGCAGATTTTCGACAGGTTACGAGCAGTACTTC. The encoded protein is CASRFSTGYEQYF.

This sequence joins TRBV6-1 and TRBJ2-7; D remains unclear. This CDR3 has 11 residues. The V end lost 6 bases, the J end lost 3 bases, and 6 bases lay between the germline ends. The germline V gene has CDR1 MNHNS and CDR2 SASEGT. As DNA, the CDR3 is TGTGCCAGCAGCACCATCTACGAGCAGTACTTC. Translated: CASSTIYEQYF.

This sequence joins TRBV7-2 and TRBJ2-3; D is possibly TRBD2 (6 bases). Germline CDR1 reads SGHTA; CDR2 reads FQGNSA. The CDR3 totals 15 residues. V was shortened by 5 bases and J by 2 bases, with 14 bases between the two germline ends. The CDR3 bases are TGTGCCAGCAGCCCACGGGAGCGGATCACAGATACGCAGTATTTT. This gives the protein CASSPRERITDTQYF.

The sample holds a few counts of this clonotype. The chain uses TRBV7-2 and TRBJ2-1; 8 bases match TRBD2. Germline V CDR1 and CDR2: SGHTA, FQGNSA. The CDR3 covers 15 residues. The V segment lost 0 bases and the J segment 3 bases; nucleotides outside the gene matches: 1. The CDR3 nucleotides read TGTGCCAGCAGCTTAGCGACTAGCGTCTACAATGAGCAGTTCTTC. Its translation: CASSLATSVYNEQFF.

This clonotype was found a few times. The chain carries TRBV30 and TRBJ2-7; D is unclear. Germline CDR1 is GTSNPN and CDR2 is SVGIG (reference sequence). CDR3 length: 14 residues. V lost 1 base, J lost 3 bases, and 13 bases lay in between. The CDR3 here is CAWSASFLGYEQYF. The CDR3 coding sequence is TGTGCCTGGAGTGCGTCGTTTCTCGGCTACGAGCAGTACTTC.

In this sample, this clonotype turned up many times. The V and J genes are TRBV11-3 and TRBJ2-5; 7 bases line up with TRBD2. This CDR3 comprises 14 residues. Looked up from germline, CDR1 is SGHNT and CDR2 is YENEEA. Trimming at V came to 5 bases and at J to 1 base, leaving 4 bases not matched to a gene. CDR3 loop: CASSRTSSQETQYF. CDR3 coding DNA: TGTGCCAGCAGCCGGACTAGTTCCCAAGAGACCCAGTACTTC.

This clonotype was found many times. This rearrangement joins TRBV6-1 to TRBJ2-5, with TRBD2 identical over 7 bases. The ends lost 7 bases at V and 2 bases at J; junction bases unmatched: 10. The CDR3 totals 15 residues. Germline V CDR1 and CDR2: MNHNS, SASEGT. CDR3 nucleotide sequence: TGTGCCAGCAAAACCAACCCTAGCGGACAAGAGACCCAGTACTTC. This encodes CASKTNPSGQETQYF.

V and J are TRBV20-1 and TRBJ2-3; 8 bases agree with TRBD1. CDR3 length equals 14 residues. Germline lookup yields CDR1 DFQATT and CDR2 SNEGSKA (reference sequence). V lost 5 bases to trimming and J lost 3 bases; unmatched junction nucleotides: 7. The CDR3 DNA follows: TGCAGTGCTGACCGGGACAGGAGGACAGATACGCAGTATTTT. Residues: CSADRDRRTDTQYF.

Comments on this clonotype: A much larger clonotype is one base distant, so this may be a read error. The V gene is TRBV19, the J gene TRBJ1-1; unclear D gene. This CDR3 has 13 residues. V dropped 3 bases and J dropped 0 bases, with 5 bases sitting between them. Looked up from germline, CDR1 is LNHDA and CDR2 is SQIVND (reference sequence). The DNA for the CDR3 is TGTGCCAGTAGTATGACAATGAACACTGAAGCTTTCTTT. As protein: CASSMTMNTEAFF. The whole variable domain, remainder taken from reference TRBV19 and TRBJ1-1, is DGGITQSPKYLFRKEGQNVTLSCEQNLNHDAMYWYRQDPGQGLRLIYYSQIVNDFQKGDIAEGYSVSREKKESFPLTVTSAQKNPTAFYLCASSMTMNTEAFFGQGTRLTVV.

The gene calls are TRBV9 and TRBJ2-7; D might be TRBD2 (6 bases). V was trimmed by 7 bases and J by 0 bases, leaving 11 bases between them. The CDR3 sequence is 13 residues long. Per the germline V gene, CDR1 is SGDLS and CDR2 is YYNGEE. This CDR3 reads CASAGLSSYEQYF. The CDR3 DNA sequence: TGTGCCAGCGCGGGACTGAGCTCCTACGAGCAGTACTTC. Supplemented by reference TRBV9 and TRBJ2-7, the full variable domain reads DSGVTQTPKHLITATGQRVTLRCSPRSGDLSVYWYQQSLDQGLQFLIQYYNGEERAKGNILERFSAQQFPDLHSELNLSSLELGDSALYFCASAGLSSYEQYFGPGTRLTVT.

The rearrangement joins TRBV20-1 to TRBJ2-1, with D unresolved. With 0 bases removed from V and 0 bases from J, the gap between germline ends came to 15 bases. The length of the CDR3 is 17 residues. CDR1 is DFQATT and CDR2 is SNEGSKA in the germline V gene (reference sequence). This chain's CDR3 is CSARDLAPLSSYNEQFF. The CDR3 DNA follows: TGCAGTGCTAGAGATTTGGCACCTTTGAGCTCCTACAATGAGCAGTTCTTC.